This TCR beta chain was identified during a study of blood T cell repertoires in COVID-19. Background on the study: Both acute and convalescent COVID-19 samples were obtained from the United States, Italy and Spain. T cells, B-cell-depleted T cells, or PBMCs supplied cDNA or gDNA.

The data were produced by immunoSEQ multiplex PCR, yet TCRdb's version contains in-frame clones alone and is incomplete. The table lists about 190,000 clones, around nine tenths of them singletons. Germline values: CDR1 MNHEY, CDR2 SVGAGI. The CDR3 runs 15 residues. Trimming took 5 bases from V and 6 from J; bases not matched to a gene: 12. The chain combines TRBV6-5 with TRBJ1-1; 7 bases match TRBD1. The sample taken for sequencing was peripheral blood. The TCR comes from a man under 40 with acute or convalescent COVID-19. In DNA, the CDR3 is TGTGCCAGCAGTCAACCTCGACAGGGTGGGGCTGAAGCTTTCTTT. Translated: CASSQPRQGGAEAFF.